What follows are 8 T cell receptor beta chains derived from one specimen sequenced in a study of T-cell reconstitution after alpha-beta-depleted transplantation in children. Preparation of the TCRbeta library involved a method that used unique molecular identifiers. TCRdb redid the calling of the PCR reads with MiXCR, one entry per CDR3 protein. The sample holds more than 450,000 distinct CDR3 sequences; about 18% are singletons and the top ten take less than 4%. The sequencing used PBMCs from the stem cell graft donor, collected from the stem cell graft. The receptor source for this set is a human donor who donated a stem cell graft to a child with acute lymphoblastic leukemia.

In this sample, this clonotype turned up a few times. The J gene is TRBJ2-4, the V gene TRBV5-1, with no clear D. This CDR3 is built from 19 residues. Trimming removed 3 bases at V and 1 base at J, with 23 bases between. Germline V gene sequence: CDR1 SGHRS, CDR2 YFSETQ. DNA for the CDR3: TGCGCCAGCAGCTCCCGGACGGGCCTCGACGGTTTGGCCAAAAACATTCAGTACTTC. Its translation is CASSSRTGLDGLAKNIQYF.

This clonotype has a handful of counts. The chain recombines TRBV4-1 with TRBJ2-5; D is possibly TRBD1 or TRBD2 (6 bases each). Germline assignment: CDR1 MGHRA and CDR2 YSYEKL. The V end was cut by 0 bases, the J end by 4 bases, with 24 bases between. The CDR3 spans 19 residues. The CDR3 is CASSQDAGLARGPRETQYF. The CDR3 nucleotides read TGCGCCAGCAGCCAAGATGCGGGGTTGGCCAGGGGACCCCGAGAGACCCAGTACTTC.

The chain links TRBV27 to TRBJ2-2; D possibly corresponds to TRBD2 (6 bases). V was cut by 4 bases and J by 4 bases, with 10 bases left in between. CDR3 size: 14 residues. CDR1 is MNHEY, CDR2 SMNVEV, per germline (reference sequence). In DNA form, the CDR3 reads TGTGCCAGCAGTTCGGGGGTGGTCACCGGGGAGCTGTTTTTT. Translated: CASSSGVVTGELFF.

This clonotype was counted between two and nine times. CDR3 in DNA: TGTGCCACCAGCAGAGACAAAGATACGCAGTATTTT. It codes for CATSRDKDTQYF. This chain joins TRBV15 and TRBJ2-3; no firm D call. V was clipped by 0 bases and J by 5 bases, with 3 bases between them. Looked up from germline, CDR1 is LNHNV and CDR2 is YYDKDF (reference sequence). There are 12 residues in the CDR3.

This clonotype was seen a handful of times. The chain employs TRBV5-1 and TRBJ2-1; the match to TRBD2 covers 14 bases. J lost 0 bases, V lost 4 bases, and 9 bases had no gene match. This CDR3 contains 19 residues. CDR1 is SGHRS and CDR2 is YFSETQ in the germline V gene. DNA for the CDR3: TGCGCCAGCAGCGTCACGGGACTAGCGGGAGAACTCTCCTACAATGAGCAGTTCTTC. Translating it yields CASSVTGLAGELSYNEQFF.

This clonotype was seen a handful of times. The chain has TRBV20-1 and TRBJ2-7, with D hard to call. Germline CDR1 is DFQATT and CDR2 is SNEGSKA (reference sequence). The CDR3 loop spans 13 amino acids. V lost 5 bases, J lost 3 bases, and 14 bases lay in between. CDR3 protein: CSAALTEHYEQYF. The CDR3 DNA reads TGCAGTGCTGCCCTTACGGAACACTACGAGCAGTACTTC.

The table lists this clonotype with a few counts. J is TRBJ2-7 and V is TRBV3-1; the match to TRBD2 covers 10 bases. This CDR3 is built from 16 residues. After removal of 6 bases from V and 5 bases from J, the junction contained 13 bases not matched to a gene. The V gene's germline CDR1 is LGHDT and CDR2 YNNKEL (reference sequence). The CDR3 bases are TGTGCCAGCAGTCCGAGCGGGAGGGACATCTGGGACGAGCAGTACTTC. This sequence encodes CASSPSGRDIWDEQYF.

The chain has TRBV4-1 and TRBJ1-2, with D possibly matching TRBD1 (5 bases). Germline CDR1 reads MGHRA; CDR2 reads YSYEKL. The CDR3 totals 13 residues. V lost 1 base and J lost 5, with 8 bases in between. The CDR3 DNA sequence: TGCGCCAGCAGCCAAGCTCGACAGTATGGCTACACCTTC. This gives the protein CASSQARQYGYTF.